Shown below are 30 T cell receptor beta chains from a single sample sequenced in a study of PD-L1 blockade in urothelial cancer. Assay: immunoSEQ multiplex PCR; the TCRdb copy retains only in-frame clones and omits some. The table lists more than 45,000 clones, around 80% of them singletons. Noted time point: peripheral blood 6 weeks after treatment start. The material sequenced was PBMCs, taken around atezolizumab (anti-PD-L1) treatment. These receptors were obtained from a man in his 70s with urothelial cancer.

The V call is TRBV2, the J call TRBJ1-1; 7 bases align to TRBD1. V was pared by 3 bases and J by 5 bases, with 9 bases of the junction left unmatched. The CDR3 loop spans 15 amino acids. CDR1 SNHLY and CDR2 FYNNEI come from the germline V gene. CDR3 in amino acids: CASSDDREVETEAFF. CDR3 coding DNA: TGTGCCAGCAGTGATGACAGGGAAGTGGAGACTGAAGCTTTCTTT.

The rearrangement joins TRBV5-5 to TRBJ2-1; 9 nucleotides match TRBD2. CDR3 length equals 16 residues. V gave up 4 bases and J gave up 8 bases; unmatched junction bases: 13. Germline values: CDR1 SGHKS, CDR2 YYEKEE (reference sequence). The CDR3 sequence is CASSDFGLARGDEQFF. The CDR3 coding sequence is TGTGCCAGCAGCGACTTTGGACTAGCGCGAGGGGATGAGCAGTTCTTC.

This clone occurred a few times. The V call is TRBV4-1, the J call TRBJ2-1, with 8 positions matching TRBD2. The junction had 8 bases not matched to a gene; V was cut back by 6 bases and J by 10 bases. The CDR3 extends over 13 amino acids. CDR1 is MGHRA, CDR2 YSYEKL, per germline. CDR3 nucleotide sequence: TGCGCCAGCAGGTCAAGCGGGAGCAGGGAGCAGTTCTTC. This translates into CASRSSGSREQFF.

The chain joins TRBV7-6 to TRBJ2-1; D not certain. The CDR3 contains 12 residues. Germline CDR1 is SGHVS and CDR2 is FNYEAQ. V was trimmed by 5 bases and J by 2 bases, leaving 4 bases between them. The CDR3 DNA follows: TGTGCCAGCAGCGCGACCTACAATGAGCAGTTCTTC. Its protein product is CASSATYNEQFF.

This chain uses TRBV6-5 with TRBJ2-7, with D perhaps TRBD1 (6 bases). Between the trimmed V and J ends, which lost 5 bases and 0 bases, there was a span of 14 bases. Germline CDR1 and CDR2: MNHEY and SVGAGI. This CDR3 has 15 amino acids. The chain's CDR3 is CASSPTGYSSYEQYF. CDR3 sequence (DNA): TGTGCCAGCAGTCCTACAGGGTATAGCTCCTACGAGCAGTACTTC.

This chain joins TRBV30 and TRBJ1-1; D may be TRBD1 (5 bases). Germline V CDR1 and CDR2: GTSNPN, SVGIG (reference sequence). V dropped 5 bases and J dropped 0 bases, with 7 bases sitting between them. The CDR3 consists of 12 residues. The CDR3 sequence is CAWQGMNTEAFF. The CDR3 DNA follows: TGTGCCTGGCAGGGTATGAACACTGAAGCTTTCTTT.

The V and J genes are TRBV13 and TRBJ2-1, with TRBD2 as a possible D gene (7 bases). CDR1 and CDR2 (germline): PRHDT, FYEKMQ (reference sequence). Trimming removed 4 bases at V and 8 bases at J, with 15 bases between. This CDR3 is 14 amino acids long. CDR3 amino acids: CASSWGGASDEQFF. In DNA, the CDR3 is TGTGCCAGCAGCTGGGGGGGGGCTTCGGATGAGCAGTTCTTC.

The chain employs TRBV4-2 and TRBJ2-1; D may be TRBD2 (6 bases). The V gene's germline CDR1 is LGHNA and CDR2 YNFKEQ. Trimming stripped 0 bases from V and 8 bases from J, with 14 bases between. The CDR3 sequence is 15 residues long. As DNA, the CDR3 is TGTGCCAGCAGCCAAGATGGGGACTTTAGTGATGAGCAGTTCTTC. Translated: CASSQDGDFSDEQFF.

The chain has TRBV5-1 and TRBJ2-7; 11 bases match TRBD2. The CDR3 is 14 residues long. Germline V CDR1 and CDR2: SGHRS, YFSETQ. The ends lost 3 bases at V and 6 bases at J; junction bases unmatched: 5. The CDR3 sequence: CASSSTSGSGEQYF. The CDR3 DNA follows: TGCGCCAGCAGCTCTACTAGCGGGAGCGGCGAGCAGTACTTC.

This chain uses TRBV6-5 with TRBJ2-5; D might be TRBD1 (6 bases). The CDR3 covers 13 residues. The germline V gene encodes CDR1 MNHEY and CDR2 SVGAGI. With 6 bases removed from V and 1 base from J, the gap between germline ends came to 9 bases. For the CDR3, the DNA is TGTGCCAGCAGGCGGACAGTCCAAGAGACCCAGTACTTC. Residues: CASRRTVQETQYF.

The chain links TRBV28 to TRBJ2-5; D is undetermined. The length of the CDR3 is 15 residues. V was trimmed by 6 bases and J by 3 bases, leaving 17 bases between them. Germline lookup yields CDR1 MDHEN and CDR2 SYDVKM. CDR3 in DNA: TGTGCCAGCAGCCCACATGTGGCGGTTGAAGAGACCCAGTACTTC. This codes for CASSPHVAVEETQYF.

This chain connects TRBV5-1 to TRBJ2-7, with 7 bases that match TRBD1. Trimming took 4 bases from V and 4 from J; bases not matched to a gene: 11. The V gene's germline CDR1 is SGHRS and CDR2 YFSETQ. The CDR3 runs to 15 residues. Written as DNA, the CDR3 is TGCGCCAGCAGCCCGGCCCCTGGACAGGCTTACGAGCAGTACTTC. Translating it yields CASSPAPGQAYEQYF.

V is TRBV6-6 and J is TRBJ1-5; 8 bases line up with TRBD1. Germline CDR1 and CDR2: MNHNY and SVGAGI (reference sequence). The CDR3 runs to 15 residues. The V segment lost 4 bases and the J segment 9 bases; nucleotides outside the gene matches: 11. CDR3 DNA: TGTGCCAGCAGTTCCCCCGGACAGGGTATCGGGCCCCAGCATTTT. Its protein is CASSSPGQGIGPQHF.

The chain recombines TRBV29-1 with TRBJ1-1; TRBD1 aligns across 8 bases. J gave up 6 bases and V 6 bases, and 3 bases lay outside the gene matches. Germline V CDR1 and CDR2: SQVTM, ANQGSEA. The CDR3 runs to 11 residues. The CDR3 reads CSVDRGAEAFF. In nucleotides, the CDR3 is TGCAGCGTCGACAGGGGAGCTGAAGCTTTCTTT.

The V and J genes are TRBV4-1 and TRBJ1-5; D ambiguous. The CDR3 covers 17 residues. The V gene lost 1 base and the J gene lost 0 bases, with 13 bases spanning the gap. Germline V CDR1 and CDR2: MGHRA, YSYEKL. CDR3 protein: CASSQVYTEYSNQPQHF. The DNA for the CDR3 is TGCGCCAGCAGCCAAGTTTATACGGAGTATAGCAATCAGCCCCAGCATTTT.

The gene calls are TRBV28 and TRBJ1-2; 7 bases are a match to TRBD1. The CDR3 runs to 17 residues. Germline CDR1 and CDR2: MDHEN and SYDVKM. Trimming took 5 bases from V and 8 from J; bases not matched to a gene: 20. The CDR3 protein is CASSPYPRGPRERGYTF. CDR3 DNA: TGTGCCAGCAGTCCCTACCCTAGGGGGCCGAGGGAACGGGGCTACACCTTC.

The V call is TRBV5-1, the J call TRBJ1-1, with 9 bases aligning to TRBD1. With V trimmed by 3 bases and J by 4 bases, 16 bases remained unmatched. There are 18 residues in the CDR3. The germline V gene encodes CDR1 SGHRS and CDR2 YFSETQ. The CDR3 here is CASSSETGTGWLGTEAFF. CDR3 nucleotide sequence: TGCGCCAGCAGCTCGGAGACCGGGACAGGGTGGCTGGGCACTGAAGCTTTCTTT.

The chain joins TRBV5-1 to TRBJ2-7, with 9 bases matching TRBD1. The CDR3 extends over 15 amino acids. V shed 4 bases, J shed 6 bases, and the junction held 11 bases outside the gene matches. Per germline, CDR1 SGHRS and CDR2 YFSETQ. The CDR3 DNA reads TGCGCCAGCAGCATTTGGACAGGGGAAGGTGGCGAGCAGTACTTC. Encoded protein: CASSIWTGEGGEQYF.

This chain connects TRBV10-1 to TRBJ2-7; D may be TRBD2 (5 bases). The CDR3 contains 13 residues. Germline CDR1 and CDR2: WNHNN and SYGVQD (reference sequence). The V end lost 2 bases, the J end lost 6 bases, and 11 bases lay between the germline ends. The DNA of the CDR3 is TGCGCCAGCAGTGAGGACGGGGTGAGCGAGCAGTACTTC. Protein sequence: CASSEDGVSEQYF.

In DNA form, the CDR3 reads TGCGCCAGCAGCGCCTCCAGCTTCACAGCTTATGTTACTGGGGCCAACGTCCTGACTTTC. Residues: CASSASSFTAYVTGANVLTF. The V gene is TRBV5-1, the J gene TRBJ2-6; D not resolved. In germline, CDR1 is SGHRS, CDR2 YFSETQ. The CDR3 totals 20 residues. Trimming pared 4 bases from V and 2 bases from J, leaving 25 bases between. The whole variable domain, filled in from reference TRBV5-1 and TRBJ2-6, reads KAGVTQTPRYLIKTRGQQVTLSCSPISGHRSVSWYQQTPGQGLQFLFEYFSETQRNKGNFPGRFSGRQFSNSRSEMNVSTLELGDSALYLCASSASSFTAYVTGANVLTFGAGSRLTVL.

V usage is TRBV9 and J usage is TRBJ2-1, with TRBD1 identical over 7 bases. Germline CDR1 reads SGDLS; CDR2 reads YYNGEE. Unmatched junction bases numbered 7, after V lost 3 bases and J lost 4 bases. The CDR3 consists of 15 residues. The DNA of the CDR3 is TGTGCCAGCAGCGCCCTGGGACAGCTTTACAATGAGCAGTTCTTC. Its protein product is CASSALGQLYNEQFF.

J is TRBJ2-6 and V is TRBV5-4; D unresolved. The CDR3 is 14 amino acids. Germline-derived CDR1 and CDR2 are SGHNT and YYREEE (reference sequence). Trimming took 5 bases from V and 0 from J, leaving 6 bases between them. The CDR3 region is CASRADSGANVLTF. The CDR3 nucleotides read TGTGCCAGCAGGGCTGACTCTGGGGCCAACGTCCTGACTTTC.

This rearrangement joins TRBV5-6 to TRBJ2-5, with 11 nucleotides matching TRBD2. With V trimmed by 1 base and J by 5 bases, 4 bases remained unmatched. The CDR3 runs to 15 residues. Per the germline V gene, CDR1 is SGHDT and CDR2 is YYEEEE. CDR3 in amino acids: CASSLPASGGETQYF. The CDR3 nucleotides read TGTGCCAGCAGCTTGCCGGCTAGCGGGGGGGAGACCCAGTACTTC. Complete variable domain (other parts from reference TRBV5-6 and TRBJ2-5): DAGVTQSPTHLIKTRGQQVTLRCSPKSGHDTVSWYQQALGQGPQFIFQYYEEEERQRGNFPDRFSGHQFPNYSSELNVNALLLGDSALYLCASSLPASGGETQYFGPGTRLLVL.

The V call is TRBV6-4, the J call TRBJ2-7, with 11 bases fitting TRBD2. Germline trimming cut 0 bases from V and 2 bases from J; bases unmatched to any gene: 6. Germline V gene data show CDR1 as MRHNA and CDR2 as SNTAGT. This CDR3 is built from 17 residues. The CDR3 protein is CASSDSSSGRPPYEQYF. In DNA, the CDR3 is TGTGCCAGCAGTGACTCGTCTAGCGGGAGGCCCCCCTACGAGCAGTACTTC.

This clone was seen a handful of times. V gene TRBV11-3 combines with J gene TRBJ2-1, with TRBD2 matching over 16 bases. Germline values: CDR1 SGHNT, CDR2 YENEEA. Losses at the gene ends were 5 bases for V and 8 bases for J; bases not matched to a gene: 3. The CDR3 consists of 15 residues. CDR3 protein: CASSPGLAGGDEQFF. CDR3 sequence (DNA): TGTGCCAGCAGCCCGGGACTAGCGGGAGGGGATGAGCAGTTCTTC.

This clone was found once. The V gene is TRBV5-1, the J gene TRBJ2-3; possible D gene TRBD1, 5 bases. V shed 0 bases and J shed 9 bases, with 17 bases lying between them. This CDR3 contains 15 residues. From germline, CDR1 is SGHRS and CDR2 YFSETQ. The CDR3 is CASSLGQGDPLTQYF. In DNA form, the CDR3 reads TGCGCCAGCAGCTTGGGGCAGGGCGACCCCCTCACGCAGTATTTT. Based on the CDR3 plus reference TRBV5-1 and TRBJ2-3, the full variable domain is KAGVTQTPRYLIKTRGQQVTLSCSPISGHRSVSWYQQTPGQGLQFLFEYFSETQRNKGNFPGRFSGRQFSNSRSEMNVSTLELGDSALYLCASSLGQGDPLTQYFGPGTRLTVL.

This clone has a single count. The rearrangement links TRBV7-2 to TRBJ2-7; 16 positions match TRBD2. This CDR3 comprises 19 residues. Germline CDR1 is SGHTA and CDR2 is FQGNSA. V was pared by 4 bases and J by 0 bases, with 9 bases of the junction left unmatched. The CDR3 sequence is CASSSPGLAGGGSSYEQYF. DNA for the CDR3: TGTGCCAGCAGCTCCCCGGGACTAGCGGGAGGGGGAAGCTCCTACGAGCAGTACTTC.

The chain combines TRBV19 with TRBJ2-5; 11 bases are shared with TRBD1. The length of the CDR3 is 16 residues. V lost 2 bases, J lost 4 bases, and 6 bases stayed unmatched. CDR1 is LNHDA and CDR2 is SQIVND in the germline V gene (reference sequence). The CDR3 nucleotides are TGTGCCAGTAGTATAAGAGGACAGGGGGCGAGAGAGACCCAGTACTTC. Translating it yields CASSIRGQGARETQYF.

There are many counts of this clone. The gene calls are TRBV11-2 and TRBJ2-1, with 12 bases that match TRBD1. V dropped 5 bases and J dropped 8; count of bases not matched to a gene: 7. The CDR3 sequence is 15 residues long. From germline, CDR1 is SGHAT and CDR2 FQNNGV. The CDR3 nucleotides are TGTGCCAGCAGCCGGGACAGGGGGCTTCTCGATGAGCAGTTCTTC. It specifies CASSRDRGLLDEQFF.

This clone has just one count. The CDR3 reads CASSPPGAEGANVLTF. The CDR3 nucleotides are TGTGCCAGCTCACCACCGGGGGCGGAAGGGGCCAACGTCCTGACTTTC. This sequence joins TRBV18 and TRBJ2-6, with D perhaps matching TRBD1 (6 bases). The CDR3 is made up of 16 amino acids. V was cut by 0 bases and J by 4 bases, with 10 bases left in between. Per the germline V gene, CDR1 is KGHSH and CDR2 is LQKENI.